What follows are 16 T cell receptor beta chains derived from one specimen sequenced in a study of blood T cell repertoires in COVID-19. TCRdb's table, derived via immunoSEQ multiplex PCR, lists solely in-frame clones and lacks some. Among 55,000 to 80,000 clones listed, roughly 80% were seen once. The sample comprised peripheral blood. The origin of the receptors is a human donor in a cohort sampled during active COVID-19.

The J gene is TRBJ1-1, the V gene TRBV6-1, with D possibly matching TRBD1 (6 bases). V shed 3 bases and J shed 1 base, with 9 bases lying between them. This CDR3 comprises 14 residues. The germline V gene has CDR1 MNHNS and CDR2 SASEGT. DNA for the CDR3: TGTGCCAGCAGTGACCCGGGACAGAACACTGAAGCTTTCTTT. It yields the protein CASSDPGQNTEAFF.

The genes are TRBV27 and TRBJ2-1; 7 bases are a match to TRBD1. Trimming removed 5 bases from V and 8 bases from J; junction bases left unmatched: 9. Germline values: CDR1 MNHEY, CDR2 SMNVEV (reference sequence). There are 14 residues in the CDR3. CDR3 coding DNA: TGTGCCAGCAGTCAGTCGACAGGGATGGATGAGCAGTTCTTC. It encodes CASSQSTGMDEQFF.

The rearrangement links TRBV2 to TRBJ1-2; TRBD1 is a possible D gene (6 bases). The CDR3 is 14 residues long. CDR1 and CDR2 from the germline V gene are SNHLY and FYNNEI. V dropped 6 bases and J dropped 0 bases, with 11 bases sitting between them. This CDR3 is CASRDSEANYGYTF. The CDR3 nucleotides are TGTGCCAGCAGGGACAGTGAAGCTAACTATGGCTACACCTTC.

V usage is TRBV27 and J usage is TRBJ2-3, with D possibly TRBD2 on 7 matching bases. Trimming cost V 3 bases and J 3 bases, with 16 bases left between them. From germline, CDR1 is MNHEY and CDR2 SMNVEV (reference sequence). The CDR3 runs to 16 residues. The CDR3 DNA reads TGTGCCAGCAGTTTCCGGGGGGCCGGGTTAACAGATACGCAGTATTTT. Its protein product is CASSFRGAGLTDTQYF.

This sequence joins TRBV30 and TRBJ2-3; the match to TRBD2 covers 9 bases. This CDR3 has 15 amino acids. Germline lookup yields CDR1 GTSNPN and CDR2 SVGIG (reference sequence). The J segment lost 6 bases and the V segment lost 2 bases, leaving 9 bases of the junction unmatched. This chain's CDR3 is CAWSSPAGGLDTQYF. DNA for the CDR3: TGTGCCTGGAGTTCCCCAGCGGGGGGCTTGGATACGCAGTATTTT.

The CDR3 nucleotides read TGTGCCAGCAGCCCCCCATCCACAGATACGCAGTATTTT. It is translated as CASSPPSTDTQYF. The rearrangement links TRBV5-6 to TRBJ2-3; D call uncertain. Trimming removed 4 bases from V and 2 bases from J, with 8 bases in between. The CDR3 loop spans 13 amino acids. The germline gives CDR1 SGHDT, CDR2 YYEEEE.

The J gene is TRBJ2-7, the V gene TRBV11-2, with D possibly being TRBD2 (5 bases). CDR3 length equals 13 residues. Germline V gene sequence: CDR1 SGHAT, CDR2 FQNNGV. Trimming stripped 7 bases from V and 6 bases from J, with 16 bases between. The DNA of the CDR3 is TGTGCCAGCACCAACGTCCGGGGTTCCGAGCAGTACTTC. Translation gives CASTNVRGSEQYF. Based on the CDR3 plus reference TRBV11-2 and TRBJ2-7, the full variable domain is EAGVAQSPRYKIIEKRQSVAFWCNPISGHATLYWYQQILGQGPKLLIQFQNNGVVDDSQLPKDRFSAERLKGVDSTLKIQPAKLEDSAVYLCASTNVRGSEQYFGPGTRLTVT.

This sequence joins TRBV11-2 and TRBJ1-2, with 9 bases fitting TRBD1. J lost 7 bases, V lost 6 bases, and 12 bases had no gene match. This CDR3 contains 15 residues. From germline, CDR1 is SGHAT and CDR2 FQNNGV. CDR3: CASSPAGQGSAGYTF. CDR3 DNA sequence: TGTGCCAGCAGTCCAGCTGGACAGGGGTCGGCTGGCTACACCTTC.

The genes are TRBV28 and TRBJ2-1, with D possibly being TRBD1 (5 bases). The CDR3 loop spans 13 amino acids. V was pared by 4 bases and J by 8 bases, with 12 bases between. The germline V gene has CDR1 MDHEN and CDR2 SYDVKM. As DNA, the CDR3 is TGTGCCAGCAGTTCGCCGATGGGGCATGAGCAGTTCTTC. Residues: CASSSPMGHEQFF.

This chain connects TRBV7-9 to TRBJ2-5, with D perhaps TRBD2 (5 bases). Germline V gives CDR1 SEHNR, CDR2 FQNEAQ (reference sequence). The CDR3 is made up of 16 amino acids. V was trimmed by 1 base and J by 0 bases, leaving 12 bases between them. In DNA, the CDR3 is TGTGCCAGCAGCTTAGGTGAGGGAACTAACCAAGAGACCCAGTACTTC. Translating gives CASSLGEGTNQETQYF.

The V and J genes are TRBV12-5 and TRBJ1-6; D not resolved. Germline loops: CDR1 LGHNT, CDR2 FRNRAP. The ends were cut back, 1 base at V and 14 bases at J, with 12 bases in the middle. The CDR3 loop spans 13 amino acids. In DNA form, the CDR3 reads TGTGCTAGTGGTTTGGCCGGTAAAGTGGCCCTCCACTTT. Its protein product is CASGLAGKVALHF.

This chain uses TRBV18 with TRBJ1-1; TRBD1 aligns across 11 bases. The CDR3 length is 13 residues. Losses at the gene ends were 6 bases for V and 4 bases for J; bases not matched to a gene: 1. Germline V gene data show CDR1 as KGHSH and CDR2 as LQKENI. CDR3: CASSGTGGTEAFF. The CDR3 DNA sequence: TGTGCCAGCTCCGGGACAGGGGGCACTGAAGCTTTCTTT.

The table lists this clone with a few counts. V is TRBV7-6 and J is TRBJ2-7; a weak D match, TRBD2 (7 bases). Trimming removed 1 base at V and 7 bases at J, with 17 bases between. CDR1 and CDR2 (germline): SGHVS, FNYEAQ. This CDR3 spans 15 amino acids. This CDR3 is CASSLGGGPRGEQYF. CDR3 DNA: TGTGCCAGCAGCTTAGGGGGGGGGCCCCGGGGGGAGCAGTACTTC.

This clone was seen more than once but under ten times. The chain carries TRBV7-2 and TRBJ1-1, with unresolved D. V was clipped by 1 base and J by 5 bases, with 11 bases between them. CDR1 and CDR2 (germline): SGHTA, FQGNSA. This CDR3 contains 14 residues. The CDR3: CASSLVGVRTEAFF. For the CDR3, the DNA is TGTGCCAGCAGCTTAGTTGGAGTAAGGACTGAAGCTTTCTTT.

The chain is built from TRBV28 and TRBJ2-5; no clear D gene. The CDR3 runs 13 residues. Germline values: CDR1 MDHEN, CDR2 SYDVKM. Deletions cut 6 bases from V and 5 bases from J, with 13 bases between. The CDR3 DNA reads TGTGCCAGCAGCCCACGTAGCTTGGAGACCCAGTACTTC. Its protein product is CASSPRSLETQYF.

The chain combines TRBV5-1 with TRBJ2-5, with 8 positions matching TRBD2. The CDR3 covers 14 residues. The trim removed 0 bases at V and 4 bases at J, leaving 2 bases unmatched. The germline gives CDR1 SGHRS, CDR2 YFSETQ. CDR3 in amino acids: CASSLGAGGETQYF. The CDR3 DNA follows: TGCGCCAGCAGCTTGGGTGCGGGGGGAGAGACCCAGTACTTC.